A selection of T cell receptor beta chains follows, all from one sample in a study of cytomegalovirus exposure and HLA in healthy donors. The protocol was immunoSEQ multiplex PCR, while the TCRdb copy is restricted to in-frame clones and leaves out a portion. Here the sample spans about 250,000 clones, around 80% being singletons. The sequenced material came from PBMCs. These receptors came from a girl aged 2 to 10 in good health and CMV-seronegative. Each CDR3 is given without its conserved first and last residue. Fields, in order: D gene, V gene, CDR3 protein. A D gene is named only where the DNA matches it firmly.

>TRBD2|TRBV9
ASSVASSGRGNEQF
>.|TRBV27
ASSLSWANYEQY
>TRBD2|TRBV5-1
ASSLVWLAGGPWDTQY
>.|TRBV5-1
ASSPRGHTVGNEQF
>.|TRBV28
ASRRRGGKLEQY
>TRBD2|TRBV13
ASSLSGLPQTGSGANVLT
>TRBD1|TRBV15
ATSRDRESQPQH
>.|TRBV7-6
ASSTPGTMRTGELF
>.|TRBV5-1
ASSFSDPKGELF
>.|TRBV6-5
ASSYSNTNYGYT
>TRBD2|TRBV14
ASSHLADLYNEQF
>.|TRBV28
ASSLGRMSSYEQY
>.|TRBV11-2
ASSETPGHYEQY
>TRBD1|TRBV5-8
ASSSRDRAMNTEAF
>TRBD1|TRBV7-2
ASSNPGQRNPYYGYT
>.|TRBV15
ATRGGGGDQPQH
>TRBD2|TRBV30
AWSPGLASTDTQY
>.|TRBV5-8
ASSLAPGGTSKAF
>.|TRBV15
ATSRVGIEQF
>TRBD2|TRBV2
ASSEAGLTMQF
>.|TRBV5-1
ASSLAGGSNQPQH
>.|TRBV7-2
ASSSEGGRNQPQH
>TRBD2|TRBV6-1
ASSEMAGGPETQY
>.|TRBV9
ASSSPGLAEQF
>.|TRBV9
ASSAGEGSNYGYT
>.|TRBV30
AWSSPMRGRYNGYT
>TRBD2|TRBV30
AWEPGRERF
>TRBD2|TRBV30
AWTAGVSNEQF
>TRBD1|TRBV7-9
ASSLGTGPEKLF
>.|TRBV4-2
ASSQERGMNTEAF
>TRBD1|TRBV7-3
ASSLSGGFGNTIY
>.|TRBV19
ASSYRALRPPTYNEQF
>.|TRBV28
ASAHRANYGYT
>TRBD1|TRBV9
ASREGASNGYT
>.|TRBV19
ATGRFLPSEAF
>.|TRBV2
AGTEGGSYNEQF
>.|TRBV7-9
ASSGKESYGYT
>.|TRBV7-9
ASSRGEQY
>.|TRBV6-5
ASSQGTEAF
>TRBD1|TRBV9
ASSVTGAGANVLT